This T cell receptor beta chain was recovered during a study of blood T cell repertoires in COVID-19. About the research overall: Acute-phase and convalescent COVID-19 samples originated in the United States, Italy and Spain.

In assigning cohorts, the study relied on participant-reported clinical history. TCRdb's copy holds only in-frame clones and misses some; the assay was immunoSEQ multiplex PCR. The table lists about 340,000 clones, around 85% of them singletons. Losses at the gene ends were 4 bases for V and 4 bases for J; bases not matched to a gene: 5. Germline V gene data show CDR1 as MNHEY and CDR2 as SVGAGI. CDR3 length: 15 amino acids. This chain uses TRBV6-5 with TRBJ2-7, with 12 bases matching TRBD1. This receptor was obtained from a woman in her thirties or forties with acute COVID-19. The specimen was PBMCs or T cells enriched from blood (not recorded which). CDR3 bases: TGTGCCAGCAGTTCCGGGACAGGGGGCCCTTACGAGCAGTACTTC. This gives the protein CASSSGTGGPYEQYF.